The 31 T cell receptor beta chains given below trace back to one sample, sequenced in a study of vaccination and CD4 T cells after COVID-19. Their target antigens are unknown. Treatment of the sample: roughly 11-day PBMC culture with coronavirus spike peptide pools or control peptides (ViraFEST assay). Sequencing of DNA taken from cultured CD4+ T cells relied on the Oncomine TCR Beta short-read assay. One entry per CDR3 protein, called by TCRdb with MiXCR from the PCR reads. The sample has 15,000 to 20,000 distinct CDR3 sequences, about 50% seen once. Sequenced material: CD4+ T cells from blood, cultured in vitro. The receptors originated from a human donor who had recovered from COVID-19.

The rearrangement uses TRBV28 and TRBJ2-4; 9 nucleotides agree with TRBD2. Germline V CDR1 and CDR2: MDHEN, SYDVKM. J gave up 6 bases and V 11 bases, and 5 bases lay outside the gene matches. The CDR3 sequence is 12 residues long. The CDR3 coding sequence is TGTGCCGCGGGGGGGCAGAGAAACATTCAGTACTTC. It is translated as CAAGGQRNIQYF.

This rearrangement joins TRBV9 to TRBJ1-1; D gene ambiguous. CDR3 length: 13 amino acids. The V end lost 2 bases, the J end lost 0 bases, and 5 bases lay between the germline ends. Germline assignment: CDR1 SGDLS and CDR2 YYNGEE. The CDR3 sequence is CASSVKMNTEAFF. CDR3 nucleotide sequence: TGTGCCAGCAGCGTTAAAATGAACACTGAAGCTTTCTTT.

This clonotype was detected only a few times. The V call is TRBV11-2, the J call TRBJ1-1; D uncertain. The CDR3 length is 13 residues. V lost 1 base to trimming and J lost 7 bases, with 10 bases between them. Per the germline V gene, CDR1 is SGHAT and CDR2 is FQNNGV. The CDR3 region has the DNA TGTGCCAGCAGCTTAGCCCTGGACCGTGAAGCTTTCTTT. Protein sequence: CASSLALDREAFF.

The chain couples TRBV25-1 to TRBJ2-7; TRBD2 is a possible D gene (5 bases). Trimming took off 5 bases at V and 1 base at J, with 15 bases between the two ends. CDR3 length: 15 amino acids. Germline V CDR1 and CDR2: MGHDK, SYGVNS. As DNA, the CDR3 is TGTGCCAGCAGTAGTTCGGCCAGGACTTCCTACGAGCAGTACTTC. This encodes CASSSSARTSYEQYF.

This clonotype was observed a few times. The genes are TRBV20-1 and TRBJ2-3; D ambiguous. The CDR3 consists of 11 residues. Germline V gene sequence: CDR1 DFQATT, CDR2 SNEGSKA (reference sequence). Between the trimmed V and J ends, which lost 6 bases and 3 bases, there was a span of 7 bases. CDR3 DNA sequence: TGCAGTGCAAAGCCGACAGATACGCAGTATTTT. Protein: CSAKPTDTQYF.

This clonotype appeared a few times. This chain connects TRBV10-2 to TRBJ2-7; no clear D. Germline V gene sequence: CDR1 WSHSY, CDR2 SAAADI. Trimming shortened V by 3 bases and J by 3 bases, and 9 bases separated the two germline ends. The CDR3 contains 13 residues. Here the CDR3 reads CASSDSDGYEQYF. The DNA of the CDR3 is TGCGCCAGCAGTGACTCGGACGGCTACGAGCAGTACTTC.

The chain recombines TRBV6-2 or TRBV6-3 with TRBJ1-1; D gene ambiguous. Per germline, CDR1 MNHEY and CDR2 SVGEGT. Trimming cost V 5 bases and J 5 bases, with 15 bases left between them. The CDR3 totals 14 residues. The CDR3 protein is CASSPRVVRTEAFF. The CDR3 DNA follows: TGTGCCAGCAGTCCCCGGGTCGTTAGGACTGAAGCTTTCTTT.

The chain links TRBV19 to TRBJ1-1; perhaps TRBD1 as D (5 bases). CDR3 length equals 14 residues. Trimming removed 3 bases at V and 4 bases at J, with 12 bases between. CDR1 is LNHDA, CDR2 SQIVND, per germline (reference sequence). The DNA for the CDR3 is TGTGCCAGTAGTATTGGGGGATTGGGCACTGAAGCTTTCTTT. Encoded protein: CASSIGGLGTEAFF. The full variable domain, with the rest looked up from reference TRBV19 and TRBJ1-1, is DGGITQSPKYLFRKEGQNVTLSCEQNLNHDAMYWYRQDPGQGLRLIYYSQIVNDFQKGDIAEGYSVSREKKESFPLTVTSAQKNPTAFYLCASSIGGLGTEAFFGQGTRLTVV.

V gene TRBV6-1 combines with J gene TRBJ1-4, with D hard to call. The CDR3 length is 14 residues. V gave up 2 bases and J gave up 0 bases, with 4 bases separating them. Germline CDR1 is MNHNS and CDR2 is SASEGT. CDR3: CASSESATNEKLFF. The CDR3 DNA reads TGTGCCAGCAGTGAAAGTGCAACTAATGAAAAACTGTTTTTT.

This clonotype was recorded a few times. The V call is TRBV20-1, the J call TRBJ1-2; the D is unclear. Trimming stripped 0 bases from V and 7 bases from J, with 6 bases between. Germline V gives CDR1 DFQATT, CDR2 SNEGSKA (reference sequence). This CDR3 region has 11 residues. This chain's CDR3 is CSAREGRGYTF. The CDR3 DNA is TGCAGTGCTAGAGAGGGCCGTGGCTACACCTTC.

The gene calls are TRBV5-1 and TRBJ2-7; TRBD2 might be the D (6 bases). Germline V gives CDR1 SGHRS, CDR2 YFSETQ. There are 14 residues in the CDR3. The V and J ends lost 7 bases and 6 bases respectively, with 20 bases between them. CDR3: CASGPGRETGEQYF. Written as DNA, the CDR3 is TGCGCCAGCGGCCCCGGGCGGGAAACGGGCGAGCAGTACTTC.

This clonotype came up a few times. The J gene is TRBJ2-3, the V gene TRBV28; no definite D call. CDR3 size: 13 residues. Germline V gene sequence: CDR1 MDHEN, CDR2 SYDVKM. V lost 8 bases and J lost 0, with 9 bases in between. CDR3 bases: TGTGCCAGCGGCGTTGTGAGCACAGATACGCAGTATTTT. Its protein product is CASGVVSTDTQYF.

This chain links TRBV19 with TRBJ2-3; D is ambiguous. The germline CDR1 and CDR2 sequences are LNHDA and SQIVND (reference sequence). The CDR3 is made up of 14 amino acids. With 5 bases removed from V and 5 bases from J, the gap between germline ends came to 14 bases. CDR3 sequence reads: CASSARTARDTQYF. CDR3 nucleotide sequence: TGTGCCAGTAGTGCCCGGACGGCAAGAGATACGCAGTATTTT.

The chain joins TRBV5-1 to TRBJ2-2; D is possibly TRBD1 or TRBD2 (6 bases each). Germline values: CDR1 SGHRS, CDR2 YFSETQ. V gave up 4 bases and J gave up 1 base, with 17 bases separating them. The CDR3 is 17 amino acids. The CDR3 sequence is CASSPNVQGGNTGELFF. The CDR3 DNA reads TGCGCCAGCAGCCCGAACGTACAGGGAGGGAACACCGGGGAGCTGTTTTTT.

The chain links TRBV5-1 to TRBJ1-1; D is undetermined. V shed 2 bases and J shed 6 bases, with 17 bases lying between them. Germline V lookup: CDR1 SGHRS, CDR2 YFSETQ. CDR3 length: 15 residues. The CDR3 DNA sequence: TGCGCCAGCAGCTTAGTGCAGACCCCAGGCGCTGAAGCTTTCTTT. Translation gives CASSLVQTPGAEAFF.

CDR3 DNA sequence: TGCAGTGCTAGAGACAGGGGGGATGAAGCTTTCTTT. This codes for CSARDRGDEAFF. The chain is built from TRBV20-1 and TRBJ1-1; 7 bases are a match to TRBD1. The CDR3 has 12 residues. Germline-derived CDR1 and CDR2 are DFQATT and SNEGSKA (reference sequence). J lost 7 bases, V lost 0 bases, and 2 bases had no gene match.

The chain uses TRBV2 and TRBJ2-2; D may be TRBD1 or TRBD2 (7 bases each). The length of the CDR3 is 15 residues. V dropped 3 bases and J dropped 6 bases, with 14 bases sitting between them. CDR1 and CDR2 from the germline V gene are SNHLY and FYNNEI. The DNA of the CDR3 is TGTGCCAGCAGTGACGAGCAGGGGGGGGCCGGGGAGCTGTTTTTT. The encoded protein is CASSDEQGGAGELFF.

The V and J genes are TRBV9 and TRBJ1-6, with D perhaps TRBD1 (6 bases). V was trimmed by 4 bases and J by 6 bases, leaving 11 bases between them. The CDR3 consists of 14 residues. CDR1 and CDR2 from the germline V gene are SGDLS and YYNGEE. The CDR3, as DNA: TGTGCCAGCAGCCCCAGGACAGTTAATTCACCCCTCCACTTT. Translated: CASSPRTVNSPLHF.

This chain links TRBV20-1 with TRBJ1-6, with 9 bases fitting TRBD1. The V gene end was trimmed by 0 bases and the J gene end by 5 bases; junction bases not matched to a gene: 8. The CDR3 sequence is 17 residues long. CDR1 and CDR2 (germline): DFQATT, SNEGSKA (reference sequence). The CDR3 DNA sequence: TGCAGTGCTAGAGATCCATTCCGGACAGGGGATAATTCACCCCTCCACTTT. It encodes CSARDPFRTGDNSPLHF.

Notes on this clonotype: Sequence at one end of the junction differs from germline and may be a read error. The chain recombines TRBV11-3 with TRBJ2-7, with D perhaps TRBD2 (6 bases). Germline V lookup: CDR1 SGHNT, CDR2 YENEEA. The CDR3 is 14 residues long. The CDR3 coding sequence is TGTGCCAGCAGCTTAAGCCGGGACTCCTACGAGCAGTGCTTC. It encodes CASSLSRDSYEQCF.

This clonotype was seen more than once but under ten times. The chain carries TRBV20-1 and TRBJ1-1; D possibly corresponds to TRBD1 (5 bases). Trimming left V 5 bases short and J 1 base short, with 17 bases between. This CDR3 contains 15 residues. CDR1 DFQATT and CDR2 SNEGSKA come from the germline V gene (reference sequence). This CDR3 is CSAARTGLPNTEAFF. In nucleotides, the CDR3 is TGCAGTGCTGCACGTACAGGTCTCCCGAACACTGAAGCTTTCTTT.

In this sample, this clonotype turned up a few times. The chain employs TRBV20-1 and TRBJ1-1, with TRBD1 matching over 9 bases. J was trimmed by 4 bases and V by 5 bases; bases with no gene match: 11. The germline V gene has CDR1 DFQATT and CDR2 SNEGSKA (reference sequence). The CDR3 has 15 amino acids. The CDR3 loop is CSAPPLTGGGTEAFF. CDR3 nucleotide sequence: TGCAGTGCTCCACCCTTGACAGGGGGAGGCACTGAAGCTTTCTTT.

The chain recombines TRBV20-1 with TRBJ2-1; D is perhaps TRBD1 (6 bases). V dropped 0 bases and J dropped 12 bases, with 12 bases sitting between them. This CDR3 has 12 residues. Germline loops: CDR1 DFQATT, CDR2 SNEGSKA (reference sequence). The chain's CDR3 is CSARDQGRRQFF. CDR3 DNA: TGCAGTGCTAGAGATCAGGGGCGGAGGCAGTTCTTC.

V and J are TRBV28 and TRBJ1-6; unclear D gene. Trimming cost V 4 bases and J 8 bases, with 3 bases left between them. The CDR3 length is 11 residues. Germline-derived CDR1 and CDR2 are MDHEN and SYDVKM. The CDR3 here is CASSSHSPLHF. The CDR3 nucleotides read TGTGCCAGCAGTTCCCATTCACCCCTCCACTTT.

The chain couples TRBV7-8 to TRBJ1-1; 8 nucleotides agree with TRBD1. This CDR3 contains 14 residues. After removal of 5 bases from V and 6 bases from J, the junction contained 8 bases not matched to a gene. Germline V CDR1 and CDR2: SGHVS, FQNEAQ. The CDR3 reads CASSPDRVPAEAFF. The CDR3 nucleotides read TGTGCCAGCAGCCCGGACAGGGTACCGGCTGAAGCTTTCTTT.

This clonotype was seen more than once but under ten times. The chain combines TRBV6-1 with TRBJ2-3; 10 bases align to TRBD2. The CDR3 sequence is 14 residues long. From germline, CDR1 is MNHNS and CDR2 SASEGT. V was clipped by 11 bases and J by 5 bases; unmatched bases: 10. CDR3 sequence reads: CASQKVAGGDTQYF. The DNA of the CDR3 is TGTGCCTCCCAGAAGGTAGCGGGAGGAGATACGCAGTATTTT.

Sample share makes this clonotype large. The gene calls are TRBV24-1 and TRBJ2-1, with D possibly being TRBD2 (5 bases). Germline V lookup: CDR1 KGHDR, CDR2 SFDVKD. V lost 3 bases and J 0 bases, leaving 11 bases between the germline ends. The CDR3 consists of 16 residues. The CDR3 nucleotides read TGTGCCACCAGTGATCCAAGCGGAACCTCCTACAATGAGCAGTTCTTC. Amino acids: CATSDPSGTSYNEQFF.

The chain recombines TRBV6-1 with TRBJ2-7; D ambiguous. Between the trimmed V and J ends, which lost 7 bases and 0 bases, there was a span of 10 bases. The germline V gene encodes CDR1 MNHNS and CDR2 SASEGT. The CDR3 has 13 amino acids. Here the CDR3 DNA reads TGTGCCAGCACCACCCCTGGCTCCTACGAGCAGTACTTC. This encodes CASTTPGSYEQYF.

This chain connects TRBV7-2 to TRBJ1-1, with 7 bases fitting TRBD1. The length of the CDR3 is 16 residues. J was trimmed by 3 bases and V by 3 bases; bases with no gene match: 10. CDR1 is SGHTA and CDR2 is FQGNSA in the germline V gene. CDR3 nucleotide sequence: TGTGCCAGCAGCTTCCCGGGGACAGCGGAGTACACTGAAGCTTTCTTT. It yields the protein CASSFPGTAEYTEAFF.

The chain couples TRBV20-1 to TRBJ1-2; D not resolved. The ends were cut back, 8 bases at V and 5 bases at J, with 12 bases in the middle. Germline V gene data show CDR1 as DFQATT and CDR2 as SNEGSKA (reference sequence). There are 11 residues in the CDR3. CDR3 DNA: TGCAGTTGTCCGGTATTATATGGCTACACCTTC. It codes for CSCPVLYGYTF.

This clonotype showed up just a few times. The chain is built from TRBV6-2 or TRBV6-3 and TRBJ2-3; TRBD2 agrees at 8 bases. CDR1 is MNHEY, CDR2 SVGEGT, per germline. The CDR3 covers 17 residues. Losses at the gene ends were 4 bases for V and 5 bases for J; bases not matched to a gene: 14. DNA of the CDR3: TGTGCCAGCAGTTGGCGTTCTCGAGCGGGAGTGGAAGATACGCAGTATTTT. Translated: CASSWRSRAGVEDTQYF.